Detailed here is one TCR beta chain. One junction end does not reproduce the germline sequence, and a read error may be involved. Other DNA variants within this sample encode the same CDR3. The data are from a study of shared clonotypes between healthy human individuals. Positive CCR7 selection of CD45RO-negative cells yielded the naive CD8 cells, and terminally differentiated effector memory CD45RA+ cells were excluded. Method: immunoSEQ multiplex PCR; TCRdb's copy keeps in-frame clones and lacks some. The sample includes some 2,000,000 clones, about 95% of them seen just once. The source is a man aged 18 to 30 in good health. Sequenced: naive CD8+ T cells sorted from blood.

The chain's CDR3 is CAWSVWTGVERGNF. The CDR3 bases are TGTGCCTGGAGTGTTTGGACAGGGGTCGAGAGGGGGAACTTC. The chain is built from TRBV30 and TRBJ2-7, with 9 bases matching TRBD1. Germline V gene data show CDR1 as GTSNPN and CDR2 as SVGIG (reference sequence). The CDR3 is 14 residues long.